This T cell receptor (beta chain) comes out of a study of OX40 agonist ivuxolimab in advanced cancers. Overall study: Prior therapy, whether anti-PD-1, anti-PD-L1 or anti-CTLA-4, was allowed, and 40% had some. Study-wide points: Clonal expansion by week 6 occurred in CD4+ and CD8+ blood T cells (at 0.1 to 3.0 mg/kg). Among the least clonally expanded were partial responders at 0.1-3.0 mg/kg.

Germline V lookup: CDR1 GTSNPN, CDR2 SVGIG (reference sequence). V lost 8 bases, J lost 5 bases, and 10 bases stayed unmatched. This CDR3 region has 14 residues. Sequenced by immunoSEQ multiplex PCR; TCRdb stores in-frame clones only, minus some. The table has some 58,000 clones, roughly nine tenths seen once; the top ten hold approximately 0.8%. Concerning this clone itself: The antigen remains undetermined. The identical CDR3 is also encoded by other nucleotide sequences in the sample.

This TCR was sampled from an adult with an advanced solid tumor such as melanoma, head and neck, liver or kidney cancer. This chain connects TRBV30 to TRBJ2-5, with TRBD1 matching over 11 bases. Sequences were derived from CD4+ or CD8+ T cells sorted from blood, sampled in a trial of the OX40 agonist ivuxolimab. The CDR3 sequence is CAGRRGQGDETQYF. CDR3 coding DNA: TGTGCCGGAAGGAGGGGACAGGGGGACGAGACCCAGTACTTC.